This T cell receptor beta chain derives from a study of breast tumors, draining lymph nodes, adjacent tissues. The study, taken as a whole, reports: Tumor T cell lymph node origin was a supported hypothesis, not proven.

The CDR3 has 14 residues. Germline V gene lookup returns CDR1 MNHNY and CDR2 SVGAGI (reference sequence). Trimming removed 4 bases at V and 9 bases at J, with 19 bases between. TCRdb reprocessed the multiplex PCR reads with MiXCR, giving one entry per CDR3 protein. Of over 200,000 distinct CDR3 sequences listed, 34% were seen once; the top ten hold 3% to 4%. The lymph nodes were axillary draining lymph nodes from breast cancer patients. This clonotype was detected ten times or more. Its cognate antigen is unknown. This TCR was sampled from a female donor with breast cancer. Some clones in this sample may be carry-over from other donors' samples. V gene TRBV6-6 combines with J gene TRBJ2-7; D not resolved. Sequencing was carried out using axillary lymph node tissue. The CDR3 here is CASSSTSDSRGQYF. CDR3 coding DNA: TGTGCCAGCAGTTCAACGTCAGATTCTCGCGGGCAGTACTTC.